Listed below are T cell receptor beta chains from one sample, sequenced in a study of CD8+ T cells in alopecia areata. Repertoires were generated with immunoSEQ multiplex PCR, while TCRdb's copy carries only in-frame clones and drops some. The table has nearly 200,000 clones, roughly 50% seen once; the top ten hold 5% to 6%. The source material was CD4+ T cells sorted from blood, sampled at week 24, from a patient treated with tofacitinib. The receptor source for this set is a human donor with alopecia areata. Both conserved end residues are part of each CDR3. The order of the fields is clone size, J gene, D gene, V gene, CDR3 protein, CDR3 DNA. A D gene is named only where the DNA matches it firmly. Clone size is not always given. Where it is, it says once, few, many or a class for expanded clones.

>NA|TRBJ2-7|NA|TRBV4-3
CASSRNRDEQYF
TGCGCCAGCAGCCGAAACAGGGACGAGCAGTACTTC
>few|TRBJ1-2|TRBD1|TRBV25-1
CASSEPGQGREYGYTF
TGTGCCAGCAGTGAACCTGGACAGGGGAGAGAGTATGGCTACACCTTC
>few|TRBJ1-2|NA|TRBV29-1
CSVPKTARSGYTF
TGCAGCGTGCCTAAGACAGCCCGTAGTGGCTACACCTTC
>once|TRBJ2-7|NA|TRBV29-1
CSVGHRDGNYEQYF
TGCAGCGTTGGACACCGGGACGGCAACTACGAGCAGTACTTC
>NA|TRBJ2-1|TRBD2|TRBV6-5
CASSYGGLAGLNEQFF
TGTGCCAGCAGTTACGGGGGACTAGCGGGTCTCAATGAGCAGTTCTTC
>once|TRBJ2-7|TRBD2|TRBV7-2
CASSVRSGRGYEQYF
TGTGCCAGCAGCGTAAGGAGCGGGAGAGGCTACGAGCAGTACTTC
>once|TRBJ2-7|NA|TRBV29-1
CSVESTANEQYF
TGCAGCGTTGAGTCGACAGCCAACGAGCAGTACTTC
>NA|TRBJ2-7|NA|TRBV30
CAWKVASLHEQYF
TGTGCCTGGAAGGTGGCTAGCCTCCACGAGCAGTACTTC
>NA|TRBJ2-5|NA|TRBV11-2
CASSLGILGETQYF
TGTGCCAGCAGCTTAGGTATTCTAGGAGAGACCCAGTACTTC
>few|TRBJ1-1|NA|TRBV29-1
CSVDKANTEAFF
TGCAGCGTTGATAAGGCGAACACTGAAGCTTTCTTT
>NA|TRBJ2-5|NA|TRBV4-1
CASSPGGRETQYF
TGCGCCAGCAGCCCCGGGGGTCGAGAGACCCAGTACTTC
>NA|TRBJ2-2|NA|TRBV30
CAWSGGTATGELFF
TGTGCCTGGAGTGGCGGGACAGCCACCGGGGAGCTGTTTTTT
>NA|TRBJ2-1|TRBD1|TRBV6-5
CASSYSGTVNNEQFF
TGTGCCAGCAGTTACTCAGGGACAGTTAACAATGAGCAGTTCTTC
>NA|TRBJ2-5|NA|TRBV5-1
CASSPVEGQETQYF
TGCGCCAGCAGCCCGGTAGAGGGCCAAGAGACCCAGTACTTC
>few|TRBJ2-7|TRBD1|TRBV7-9
CASSLQGAAYEQYF
TGTGCCAGCAGCTTACAGGGGGCCGCCTACGAGCAGTACTTC
>NA|TRBJ1-1|TRBD1|TRBV7-9
CASSFTGEDTEAFF
TGTGCCAGCAGCTTCACAGGGGAGGACACTGAAGCTTTCTTT
>NA|TRBJ2-7|NA|TRBV7-2
CASSLERAYEQYF
TGTGCCAGCAGCTTAGAACGGGCCTACGAGCAGTACTTC